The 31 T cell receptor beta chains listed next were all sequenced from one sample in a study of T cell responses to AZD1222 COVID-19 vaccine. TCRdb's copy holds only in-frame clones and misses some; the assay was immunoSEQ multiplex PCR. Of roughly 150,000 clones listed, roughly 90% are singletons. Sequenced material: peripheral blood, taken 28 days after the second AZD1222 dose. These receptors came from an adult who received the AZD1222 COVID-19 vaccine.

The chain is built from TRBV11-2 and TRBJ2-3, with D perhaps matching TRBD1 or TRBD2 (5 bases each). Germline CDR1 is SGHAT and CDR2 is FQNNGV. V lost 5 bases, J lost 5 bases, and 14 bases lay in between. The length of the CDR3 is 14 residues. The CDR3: CASSVARGEDTQYF. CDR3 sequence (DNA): TGTGCCAGCAGCGTTGCCCGAGGGGAAGATACGCAGTATTTT.

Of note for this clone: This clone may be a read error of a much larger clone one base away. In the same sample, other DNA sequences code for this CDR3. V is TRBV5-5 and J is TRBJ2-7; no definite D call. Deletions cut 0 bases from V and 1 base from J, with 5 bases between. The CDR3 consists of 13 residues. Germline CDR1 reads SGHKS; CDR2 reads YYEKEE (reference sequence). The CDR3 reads CASSLATSYEQYF. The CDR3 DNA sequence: TGTGCCAGCAGCTTGGCCACTTCCTACGAGCAGTACTTC.

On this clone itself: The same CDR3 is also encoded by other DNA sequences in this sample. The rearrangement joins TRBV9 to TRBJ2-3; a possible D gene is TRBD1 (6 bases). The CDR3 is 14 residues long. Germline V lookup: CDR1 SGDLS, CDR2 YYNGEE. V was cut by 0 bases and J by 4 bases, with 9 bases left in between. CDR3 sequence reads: CASSVAPGADTQYF. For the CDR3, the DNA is TGTGCCAGCAGCGTAGCTCCAGGGGCAGATACGCAGTATTTT.

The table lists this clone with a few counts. This CDR3 reads CASRDTGSGETQYF. CDR3 nucleotides: TGCGCCAGCAGGGATACAGGTAGCGGGGAGACCCAGTACTTC. The chain uses TRBV10-2 and TRBJ2-5, with TRBD2 matching 7 bases. Germline V lookup: CDR1 WSHSY, CDR2 SAAADI. Trimming cost V 6 bases and J 5 bases; bases outside gene matches: 9. CDR3 length: 14 residues.

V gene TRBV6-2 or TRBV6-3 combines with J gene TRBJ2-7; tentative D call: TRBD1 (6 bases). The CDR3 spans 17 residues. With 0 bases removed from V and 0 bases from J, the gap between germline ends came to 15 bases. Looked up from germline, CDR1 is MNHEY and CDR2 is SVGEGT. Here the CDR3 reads CASSYSKLGASSYEQYF. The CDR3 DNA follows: TGTGCCAGCAGTTACTCGAAATTGGGGGCGAGCTCCTACGAGCAGTACTTC.

The CDR3 here is CASSPPGGNQPQHF. The CDR3 coding sequence is TGTGCCAGCTCACCCCCGGGAGGCAATCAGCCCCAGCATTTT. The rearrangement links TRBV18 to TRBJ1-5, with D unresolved. Germline V gene data show CDR1 as KGHSH and CDR2 as LQKENI. The length of the CDR3 is 14 residues. Trimming took off 3 bases at V and 2 bases at J, with 8 bases between the two ends.

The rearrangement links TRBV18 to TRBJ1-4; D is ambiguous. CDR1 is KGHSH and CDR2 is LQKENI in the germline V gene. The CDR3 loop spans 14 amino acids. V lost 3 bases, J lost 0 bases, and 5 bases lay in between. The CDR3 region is CASSPVATNEKLFF. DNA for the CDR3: TGTGCCAGCTCACCGGTCGCAACTAATGAAAAACTGTTTTTT.

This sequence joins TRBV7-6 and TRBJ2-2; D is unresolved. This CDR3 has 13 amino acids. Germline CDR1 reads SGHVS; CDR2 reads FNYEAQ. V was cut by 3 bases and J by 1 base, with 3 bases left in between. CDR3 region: CASSLWNTGELFF. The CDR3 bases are TGTGCCAGCAGCTTGTGGAACACCGGGGAGCTGTTTTTT. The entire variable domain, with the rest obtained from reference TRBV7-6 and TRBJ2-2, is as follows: GAGVSQSPRYKVTKRGQDVALRCDPISGHVSLYWYRQALGQGPEFLTYFNYEAQQDKSGLPNDRFSAERPEGSISTLTIQRTEQRDSAMYRCASSLWNTGELFFGEGSRLTVL.

CDR3 sequence (DNA): TGCGCCAGCAGCAAAACAGGGTTAGCTAATGAAAAACTGTTTTTT. This translates into CASSKTGLANEKLFF. The chain combines TRBV4-1 with TRBJ1-4, with TRBD1 as a possible D gene (6 bases). Germline assignment: CDR1 MGHRA and CDR2 YSYEKL. The CDR3 spans 15 residues. V was trimmed by 5 bases and J by 3 bases, leaving 13 bases between them.

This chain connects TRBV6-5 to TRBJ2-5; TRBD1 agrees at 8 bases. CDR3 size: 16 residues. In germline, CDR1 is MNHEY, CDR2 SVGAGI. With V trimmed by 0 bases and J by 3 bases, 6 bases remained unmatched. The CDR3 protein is CASSYSTGDEEETQYF. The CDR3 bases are TGTGCCAGCAGTTACTCGACAGGGGATGAAGAAGAGACCCAGTACTTC.

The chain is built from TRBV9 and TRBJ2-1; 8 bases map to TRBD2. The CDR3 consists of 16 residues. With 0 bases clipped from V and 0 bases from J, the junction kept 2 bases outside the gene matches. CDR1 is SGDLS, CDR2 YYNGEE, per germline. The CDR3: CASSVDLAGSYNEQFF. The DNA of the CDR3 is TGTGCCAGCAGCGTAGATCTAGCGGGCTCCTACAATGAGCAGTTCTTC.

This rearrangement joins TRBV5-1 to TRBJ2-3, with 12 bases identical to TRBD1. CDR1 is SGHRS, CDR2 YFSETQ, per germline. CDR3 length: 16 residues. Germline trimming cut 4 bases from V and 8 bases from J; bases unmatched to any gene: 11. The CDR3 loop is CASSEGTGGLGVTQYF. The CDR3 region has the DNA TGCGCCAGCAGCGAGGGGACAGGGGGCCTCGGGGTTACGCAGTATTTT.

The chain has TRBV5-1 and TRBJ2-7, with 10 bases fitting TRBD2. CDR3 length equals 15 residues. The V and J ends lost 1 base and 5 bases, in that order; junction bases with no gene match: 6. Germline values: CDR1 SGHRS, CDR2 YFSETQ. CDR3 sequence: CASSLQREGQNEQYF. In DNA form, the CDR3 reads TGCGCCAGCAGCTTGCAGCGGGAGGGCCAGAACGAGCAGTACTTC.

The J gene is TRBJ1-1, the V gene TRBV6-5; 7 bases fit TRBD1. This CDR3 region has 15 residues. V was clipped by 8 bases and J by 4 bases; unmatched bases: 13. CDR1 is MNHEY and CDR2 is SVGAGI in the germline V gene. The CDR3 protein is CASHDRAMNRTEAFF. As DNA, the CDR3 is TGTGCCAGCCACGACAGGGCCATGAACCGCACTGAAGCTTTCTTT.

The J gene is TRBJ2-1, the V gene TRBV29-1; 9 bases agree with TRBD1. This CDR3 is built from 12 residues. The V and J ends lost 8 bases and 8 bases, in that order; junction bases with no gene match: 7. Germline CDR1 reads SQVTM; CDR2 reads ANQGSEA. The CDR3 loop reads CSPRDRVDEQFF. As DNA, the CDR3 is TGCAGCCCGAGGGACAGGGTCGATGAGCAGTTCTTC.

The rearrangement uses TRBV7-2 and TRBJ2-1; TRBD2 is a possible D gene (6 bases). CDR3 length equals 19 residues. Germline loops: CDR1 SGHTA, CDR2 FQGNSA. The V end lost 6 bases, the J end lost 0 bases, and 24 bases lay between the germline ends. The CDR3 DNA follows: TGTGCCAGCAGGCTCGACCTAGCGTCTGTCCTCAGCTCCTACAATGAGCAGTTCTTC. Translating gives CASRLDLASVLSSYNEQFF.

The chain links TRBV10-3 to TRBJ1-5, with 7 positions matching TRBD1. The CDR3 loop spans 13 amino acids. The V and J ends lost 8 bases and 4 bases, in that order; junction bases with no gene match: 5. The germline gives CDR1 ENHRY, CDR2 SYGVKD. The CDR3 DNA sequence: TGTGCCATCGGACAGGAACAGAATCAGCCCCAGCATTTT. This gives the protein CAIGQEQNQPQHF.

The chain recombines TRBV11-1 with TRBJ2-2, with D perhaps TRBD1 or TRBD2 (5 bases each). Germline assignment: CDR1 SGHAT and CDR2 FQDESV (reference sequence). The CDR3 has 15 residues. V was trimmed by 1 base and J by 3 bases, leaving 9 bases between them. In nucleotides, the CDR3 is TGTGCCAGCAGCTTAGGAGGGGCAGACACCGGGGAGCTGTTTTTT. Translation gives CASSLGGADTGELFF. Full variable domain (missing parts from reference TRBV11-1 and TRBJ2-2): EAEVAQSPRYKITEKSQAVAFWCDPISGHATLYWYRQILGQGPELLVQFQDESVVDDSQLPKDRFSAERLKGVDSTLKIQPAELGDSAMYLCASSLGGADTGELFFGEGSRLTVL.

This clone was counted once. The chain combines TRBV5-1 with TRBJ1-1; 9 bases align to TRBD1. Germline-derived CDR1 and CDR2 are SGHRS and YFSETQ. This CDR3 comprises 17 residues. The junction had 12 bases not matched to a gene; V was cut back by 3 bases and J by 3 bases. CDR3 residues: CASSYLTRDRVDTEAFF. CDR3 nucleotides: TGCGCCAGCAGCTATTTAACCCGGGACAGGGTTGACACTGAAGCTTTCTTT.

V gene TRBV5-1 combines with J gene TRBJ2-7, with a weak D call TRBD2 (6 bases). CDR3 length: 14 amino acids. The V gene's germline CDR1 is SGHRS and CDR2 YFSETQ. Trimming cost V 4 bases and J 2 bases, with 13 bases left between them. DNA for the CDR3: TGCGCCAGCAGCCCGGATCCGGGGGCCTACGAGCAGTACTTC. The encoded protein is CASSPDPGAYEQYF.

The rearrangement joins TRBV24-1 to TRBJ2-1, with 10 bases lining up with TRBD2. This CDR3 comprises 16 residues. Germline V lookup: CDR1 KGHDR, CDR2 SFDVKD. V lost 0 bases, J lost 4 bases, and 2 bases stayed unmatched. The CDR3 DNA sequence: TGTGCCACCAGTGATTTGACTAGCGGGACATACAATGAGCAGTTCTTC. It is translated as CATSDLTSGTYNEQFF.

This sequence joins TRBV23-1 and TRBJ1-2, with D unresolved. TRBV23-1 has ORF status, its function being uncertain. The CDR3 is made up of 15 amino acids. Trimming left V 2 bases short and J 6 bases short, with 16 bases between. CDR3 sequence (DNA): TGCGCCAGCAGTCAAGGAGGAGGGCAGGAGGATGGCTACACCTTC. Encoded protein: CASSQGGGQEDGYTF.

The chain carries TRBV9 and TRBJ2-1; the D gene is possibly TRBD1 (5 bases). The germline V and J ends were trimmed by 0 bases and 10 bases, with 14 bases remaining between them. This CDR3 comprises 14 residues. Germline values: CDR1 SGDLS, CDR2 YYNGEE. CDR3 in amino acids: CASSVVNGAGEQFF. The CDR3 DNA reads TGTGCCAGCAGCGTAGTCAATGGGGCAGGGGAGCAGTTCTTC. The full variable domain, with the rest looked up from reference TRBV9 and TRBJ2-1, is DSGVTQTPKHLITATGQRVTLRCSPRSGDLSVYWYQQSLDQGLQFLIQYYNGEERAKGNILERFSAQQFPDLHSELNLSSLELGDSALYFCASSVVNGAGEQFFGPGTRLTVL.

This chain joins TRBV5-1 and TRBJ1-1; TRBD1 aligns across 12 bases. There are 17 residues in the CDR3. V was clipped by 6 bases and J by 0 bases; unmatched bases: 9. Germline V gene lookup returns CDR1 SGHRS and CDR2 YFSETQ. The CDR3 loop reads CASTTGTGGRMNTEAFF. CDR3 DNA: TGCGCCAGCACCACCGGGACAGGGGGCAGAATGAACACTGAAGCTTTCTTT. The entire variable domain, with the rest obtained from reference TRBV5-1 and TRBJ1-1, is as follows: KAGVTQTPRYLIKTRGQQVTLSCSPISGHRSVSWYQQTPGQGLQFLFEYFSETQRNKGNFPGRFSGRQFSNSRSEMNVSTLELGDSALYLCASTTGTGGRMNTEAFFGQGTRLTVV.

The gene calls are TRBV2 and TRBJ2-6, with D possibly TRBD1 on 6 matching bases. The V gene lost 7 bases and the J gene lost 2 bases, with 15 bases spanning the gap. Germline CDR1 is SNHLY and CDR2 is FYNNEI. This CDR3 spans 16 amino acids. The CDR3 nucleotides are TGTGCCAGCACCCTTATGCAGGGGACTGGGGCCAACGTCCTGACTTTC. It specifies CASTLMQGTGANVLTF.

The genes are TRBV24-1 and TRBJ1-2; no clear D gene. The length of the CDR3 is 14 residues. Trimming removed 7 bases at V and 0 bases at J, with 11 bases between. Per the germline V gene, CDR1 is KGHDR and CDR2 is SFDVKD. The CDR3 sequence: CATSMRTTNYGYTF. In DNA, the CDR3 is TGTGCCACCAGCATGCGGACGACTAACTATGGCTACACCTTC.

The CDR3 here is CASSYRLMNTEAFF. The CDR3 DNA reads TGTGCCAGCAGCTACCGGCTAATGAACACTGAAGCTTTCTTT. This chain uses TRBV5-5 with TRBJ1-1; D is unresolved. The germline V gene has CDR1 SGHKS and CDR2 YYEKEE (reference sequence). The CDR3 is 14 residues long. V was cut by 3 bases and J by 0 bases, with 9 bases left in between.

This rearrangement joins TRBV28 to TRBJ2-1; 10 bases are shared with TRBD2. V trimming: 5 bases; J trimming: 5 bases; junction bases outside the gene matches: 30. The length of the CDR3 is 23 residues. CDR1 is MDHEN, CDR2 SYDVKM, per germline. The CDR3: CASSGWGGKDRVESSGGDNEQFF. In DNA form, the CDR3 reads TGTGCCAGCAGTGGATGGGGTGGAAAAGACAGGGTCGAATCCAGCGGGGGGGACAATGAGCAGTTCTTC. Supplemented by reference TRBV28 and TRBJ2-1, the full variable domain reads DVKVTQSSRYLVKRTGEKVFLECVQDMDHENMFWYRQDPGLGLRLIYFSYDVKMKEKGDIPEGYSVSREKKERFSLILESASTNQTSMYLCASSGWGGKDRVESSGGDNEQFFGPGTRLTVL.

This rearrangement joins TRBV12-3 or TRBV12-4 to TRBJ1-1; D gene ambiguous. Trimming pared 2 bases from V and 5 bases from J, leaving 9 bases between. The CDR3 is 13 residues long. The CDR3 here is CASSLQVETEAFF. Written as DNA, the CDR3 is TGTGCCAGCAGTTTACAGGTTGAGACTGAAGCTTTCTTT.

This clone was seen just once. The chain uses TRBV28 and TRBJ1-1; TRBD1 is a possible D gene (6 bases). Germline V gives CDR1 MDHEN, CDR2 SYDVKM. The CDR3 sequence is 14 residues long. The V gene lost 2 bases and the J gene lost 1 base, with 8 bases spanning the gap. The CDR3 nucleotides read TGTGCCAGCAGTTTAATAGGGGGGAACACTGAAGCTTTCTTT. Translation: CASSLIGGNTEAFF.

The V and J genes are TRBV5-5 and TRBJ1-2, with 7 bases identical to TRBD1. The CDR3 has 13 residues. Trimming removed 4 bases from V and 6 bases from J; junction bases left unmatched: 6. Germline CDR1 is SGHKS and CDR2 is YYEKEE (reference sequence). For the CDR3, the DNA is TGTGCCAGCAGCGGCAGGGGGTGGGATGGCTACACCTTC. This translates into CASSGRGWDGYTF.